This TCR beta chain was sequenced in a study of blood T cell repertoires in COVID-19. Study information: Both acute and convalescent COVID-19 samples were obtained from the United States, Italy and Spain. T cells, B-cell-depleted T cells, or PBMCs provided the cDNA or gDNA that served as material.

Original methodology: Reference gene primer amplification in the assay estimated nucleated cell counts. The table came from immunoSEQ multiplex PCR; TCRdb's copy has only in-frame clones and leaves some out. That table furnishes V, J and clone size, whereas the DNA furnished D and trimming. This table holds around 180,000 clones, over 75% found once. The CDR3 consists of 12 residues. V lost 1 base and J 8 bases, leaving 8 bases between the germline ends. The germline V gene encodes CDR1 SEHNR and CDR2 FQNEAQ (reference sequence). The source material was peripheral blood. The chain joins TRBV7-9 to TRBJ1-2; D not resolved. The clonotype was recovered from a person aged 70 to 79 with COVID-19, enrolled during active disease. CDR3 loop: CASSLGWSGYTF. CDR3 bases: TGTGCCAGCAGCTTAGGTTGGAGCGGCTACACCTTC.